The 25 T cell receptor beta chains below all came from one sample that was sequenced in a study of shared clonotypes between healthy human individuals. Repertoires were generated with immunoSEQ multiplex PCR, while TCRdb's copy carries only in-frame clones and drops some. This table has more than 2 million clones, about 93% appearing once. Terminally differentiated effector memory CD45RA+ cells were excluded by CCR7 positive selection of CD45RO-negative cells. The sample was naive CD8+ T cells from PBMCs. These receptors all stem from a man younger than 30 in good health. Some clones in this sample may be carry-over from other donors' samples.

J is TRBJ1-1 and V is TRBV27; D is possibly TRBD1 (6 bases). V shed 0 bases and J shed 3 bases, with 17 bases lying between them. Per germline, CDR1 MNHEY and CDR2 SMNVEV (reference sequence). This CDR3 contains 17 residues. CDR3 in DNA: TGTGCCAGCAGTTTATCACCGATACACCGGACAGACACTGAAGCTTTCTTT. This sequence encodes CASSLSPIHRTDTEAFF.

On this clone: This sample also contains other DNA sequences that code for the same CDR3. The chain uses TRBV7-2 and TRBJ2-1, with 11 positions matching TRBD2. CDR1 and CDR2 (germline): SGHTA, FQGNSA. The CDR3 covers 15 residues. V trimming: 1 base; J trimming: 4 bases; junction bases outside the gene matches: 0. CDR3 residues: CASSLGLAGYNEQFF. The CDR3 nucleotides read TGTGCCAGCAGCTTAGGACTAGCGGGGTACAATGAGCAGTTCTTC.

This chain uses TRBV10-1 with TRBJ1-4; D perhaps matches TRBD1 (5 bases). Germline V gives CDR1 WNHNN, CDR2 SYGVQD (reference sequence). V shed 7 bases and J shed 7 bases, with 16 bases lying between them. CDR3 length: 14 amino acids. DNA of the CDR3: TGCGCCAGCAAAGGTAGTCCGGGGCCTGAAAAACTGTTTTTT. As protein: CASKGSPGPEKLFF.

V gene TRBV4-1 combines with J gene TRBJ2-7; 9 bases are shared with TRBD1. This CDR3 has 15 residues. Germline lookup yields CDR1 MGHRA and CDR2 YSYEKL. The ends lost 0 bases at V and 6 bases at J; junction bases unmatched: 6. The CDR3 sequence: CASSQDRGTGIEQYF. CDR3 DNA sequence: TGCGCCAGCAGCCAAGATCGGGGGACAGGGATCGAGCAGTACTTC.

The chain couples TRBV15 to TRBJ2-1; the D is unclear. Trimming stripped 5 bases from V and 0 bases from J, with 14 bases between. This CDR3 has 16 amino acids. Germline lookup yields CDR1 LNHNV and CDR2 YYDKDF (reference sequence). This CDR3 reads CATSSYPTRSYNEQFF. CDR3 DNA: TGTGCCACCAGCTCCTACCCCACCCGCTCCTACAATGAGCAGTTCTTC.

The CDR3 loop is CATSRGQGYTQYF. CDR3 DNA sequence: TGTGCCACCAGCAGAGGTCAGGGTTATACGCAGTATTTT. This sequence joins TRBV15 and TRBJ2-3; a weak D match, TRBD1 (5 bases). Germline CDR1 and CDR2: LNHNV and YYDKDF (reference sequence). The CDR3 has 13 amino acids. Trimming removed 1 base at V and 7 bases at J, with 9 bases between.

The CDR3 DNA is TGTGCCAGCAGTTTATCTGCCACCTACTACGAGCAGTACTTC. Its protein is CASSLSATYYEQYF. This chain uses TRBV27 with TRBJ2-7; D unclear. The CDR3 is 14 residues long. V dropped 0 bases and J dropped 3 bases, with 9 bases sitting between them. Germline CDR1 MNHEY, CDR2 SMNVEV (reference sequence).

CDR3 bases: TGTGCCAGCAGCCCCCGGACAGGGACAGATACGCAGTATTTT. Translating gives CASSPRTGTDTQYF. The chain carries TRBV7-8 and TRBJ2-3, with 8 bases matching TRBD1. Germline values: CDR1 SGHVS, CDR2 FQNEAQ. The J segment lost 3 bases and the V segment lost 5 bases, leaving 4 bases of the junction unmatched. The CDR3 sequence is 14 residues long.

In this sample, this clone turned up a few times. The CDR3 here is CASSLSYTVLEWPQHF. The CDR3 nucleotides are TGTGCCAGCAGCTTAAGTTACACAGTTCTCGAGTGGCCCCAGCATTTT. This chain links TRBV7-8 with TRBJ1-5; D call uncertain. CDR1 is SGHVS and CDR2 is FQNEAQ in the germline V gene. V lost 2 bases and J lost 9, with 20 bases in between. This CDR3 comprises 16 residues.

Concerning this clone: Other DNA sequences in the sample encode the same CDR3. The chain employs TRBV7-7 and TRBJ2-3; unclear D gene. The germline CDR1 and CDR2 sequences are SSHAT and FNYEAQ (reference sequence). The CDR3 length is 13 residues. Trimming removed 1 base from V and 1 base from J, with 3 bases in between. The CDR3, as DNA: TGTGCCAGCAGCTTAGACCGCACAGATACGCAGTATTTT. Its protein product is CASSLDRTDTQYF.

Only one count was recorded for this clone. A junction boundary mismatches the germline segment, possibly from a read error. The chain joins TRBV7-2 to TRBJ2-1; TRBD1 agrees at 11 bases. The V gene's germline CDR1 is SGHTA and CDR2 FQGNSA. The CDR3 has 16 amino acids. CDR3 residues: CASSLFRTGGEGFTVF. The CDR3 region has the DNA TGTGCCAGCAGCTTATTTAGGACAGGGGGCGAGGGCTTCACGGTCTTC.

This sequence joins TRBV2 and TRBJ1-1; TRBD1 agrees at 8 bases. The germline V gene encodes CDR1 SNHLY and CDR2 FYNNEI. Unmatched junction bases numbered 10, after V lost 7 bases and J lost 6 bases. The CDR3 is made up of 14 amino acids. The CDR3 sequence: CASTAGQVAPEAFF. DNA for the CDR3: TGTGCCAGCACCGCGGGACAGGTGGCCCCTGAAGCTTTCTTT.

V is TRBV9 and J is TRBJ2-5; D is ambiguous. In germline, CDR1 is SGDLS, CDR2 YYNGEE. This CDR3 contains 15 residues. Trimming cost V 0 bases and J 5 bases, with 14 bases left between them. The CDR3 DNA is TGTGCCAGCAGCGTAGACGCTCGGAGAGCCGAGACCCAGTACTTC. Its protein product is CASSVDARRAETQYF.

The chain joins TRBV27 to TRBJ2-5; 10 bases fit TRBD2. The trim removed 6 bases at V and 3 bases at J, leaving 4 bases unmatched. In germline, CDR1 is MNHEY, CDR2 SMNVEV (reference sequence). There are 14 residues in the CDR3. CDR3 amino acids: CASSLLAGKETQYF. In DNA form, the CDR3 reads TGTGCCAGCAGCCTACTAGCGGGGAAAGAGACCCAGTACTTC.

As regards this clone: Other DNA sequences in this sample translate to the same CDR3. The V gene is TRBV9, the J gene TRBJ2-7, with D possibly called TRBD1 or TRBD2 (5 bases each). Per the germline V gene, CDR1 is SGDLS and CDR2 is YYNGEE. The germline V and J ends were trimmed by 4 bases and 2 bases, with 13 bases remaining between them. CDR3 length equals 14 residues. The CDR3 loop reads CASSQGGGAYEQYF. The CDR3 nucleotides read TGTGCCAGCAGCCAGGGTGGAGGCGCCTACGAGCAGTACTTC.

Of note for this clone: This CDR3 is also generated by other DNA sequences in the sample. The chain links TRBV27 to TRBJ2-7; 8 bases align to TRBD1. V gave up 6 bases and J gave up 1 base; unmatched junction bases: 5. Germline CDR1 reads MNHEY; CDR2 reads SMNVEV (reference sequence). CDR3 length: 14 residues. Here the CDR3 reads CASSTGTGSYEQYF. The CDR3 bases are TGTGCCAGCAGCACCGGGACAGGATCCTACGAGCAGTACTTC.

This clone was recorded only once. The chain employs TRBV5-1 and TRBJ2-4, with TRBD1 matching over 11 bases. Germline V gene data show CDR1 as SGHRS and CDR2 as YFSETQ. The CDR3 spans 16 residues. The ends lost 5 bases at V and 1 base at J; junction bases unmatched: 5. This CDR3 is CASSLGQGAAKNIQYF. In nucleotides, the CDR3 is TGCGCCAGCAGTCTCGGACAGGGGGCTGCCAAAAACATTCAGTACTTC.

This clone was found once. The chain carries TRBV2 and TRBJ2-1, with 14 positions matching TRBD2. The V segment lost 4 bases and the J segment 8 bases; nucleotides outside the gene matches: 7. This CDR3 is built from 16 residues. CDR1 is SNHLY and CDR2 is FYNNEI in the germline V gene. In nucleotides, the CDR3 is TGTGCCAGCAGTGGGGGACTAGCGGGAGTAATAGATGAGCAGTTCTTC. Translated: CASSGGLAGVIDEQFF.

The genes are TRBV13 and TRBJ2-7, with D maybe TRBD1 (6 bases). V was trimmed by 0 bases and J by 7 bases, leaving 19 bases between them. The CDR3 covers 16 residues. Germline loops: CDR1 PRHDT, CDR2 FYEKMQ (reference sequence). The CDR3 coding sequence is TGTGCCAGCAGCTTAGGAGGTGGGGGCCTTAGATCTGAGCAGTACTTC. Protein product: CASSLGGGGLRSEQYF.

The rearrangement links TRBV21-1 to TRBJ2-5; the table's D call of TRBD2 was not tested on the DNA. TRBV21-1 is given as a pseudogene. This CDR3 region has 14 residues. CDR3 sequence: CASSELGSAETQYF. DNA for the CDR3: TGTGCCAGCAGTGAGTTAGGTAGCGCAGAGACCCAGTACTTC.

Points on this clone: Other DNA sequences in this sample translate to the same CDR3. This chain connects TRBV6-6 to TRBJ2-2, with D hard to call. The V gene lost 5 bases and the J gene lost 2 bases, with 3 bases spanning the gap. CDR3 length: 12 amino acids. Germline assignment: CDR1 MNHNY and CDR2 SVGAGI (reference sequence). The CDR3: CASSPNTGELFF. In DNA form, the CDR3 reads TGTGCCAGCAGTCCTAACACCGGGGAGCTGTTTTTT.

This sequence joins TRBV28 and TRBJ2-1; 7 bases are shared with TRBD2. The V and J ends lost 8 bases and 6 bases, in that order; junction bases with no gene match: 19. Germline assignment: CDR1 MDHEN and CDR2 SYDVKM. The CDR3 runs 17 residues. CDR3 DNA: TGTGCCAGCGGATTCGGGCACACATGGGGCGGGAGCAATGAGCAGTTCTTC. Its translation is CASGFGHTWGGSNEQFF. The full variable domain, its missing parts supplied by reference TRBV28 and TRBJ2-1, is DVKVTQSSRYLVKRTGEKVFLECVQDMDHENMFWYRQDPGLGLRLIYFSYDVKMKEKGDIPEGYSVSREKKERFSLILESASTNQTSMYLCASGFGHTWGGSNEQFFGPGTRLTVL.

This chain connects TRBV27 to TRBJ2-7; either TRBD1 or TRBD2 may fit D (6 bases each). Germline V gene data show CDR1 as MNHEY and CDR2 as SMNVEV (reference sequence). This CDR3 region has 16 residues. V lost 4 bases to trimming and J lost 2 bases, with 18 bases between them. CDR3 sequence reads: CASSWAGGGGTYEQYF. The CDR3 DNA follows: TGTGCCAGCAGTTGGGCAGGAGGAGGGGGGACCTACGAGCAGTACTTC.

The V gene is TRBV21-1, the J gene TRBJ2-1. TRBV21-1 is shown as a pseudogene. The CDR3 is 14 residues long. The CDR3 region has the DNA TGTGCCAGCAGCAGAAAGGACGGCCGCAATGAGCAGTTCTTC. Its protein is CASSRKDGRNEQFF.

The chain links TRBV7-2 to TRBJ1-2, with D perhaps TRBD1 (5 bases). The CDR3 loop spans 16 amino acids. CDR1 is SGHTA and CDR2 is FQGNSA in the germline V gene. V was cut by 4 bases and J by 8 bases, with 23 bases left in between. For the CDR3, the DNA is TGTGCCAGCAGCTACGGGCTGTGGGGCCCACCGACCGGCTACACCTTC. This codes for CASSYGLWGPPTGYTF.